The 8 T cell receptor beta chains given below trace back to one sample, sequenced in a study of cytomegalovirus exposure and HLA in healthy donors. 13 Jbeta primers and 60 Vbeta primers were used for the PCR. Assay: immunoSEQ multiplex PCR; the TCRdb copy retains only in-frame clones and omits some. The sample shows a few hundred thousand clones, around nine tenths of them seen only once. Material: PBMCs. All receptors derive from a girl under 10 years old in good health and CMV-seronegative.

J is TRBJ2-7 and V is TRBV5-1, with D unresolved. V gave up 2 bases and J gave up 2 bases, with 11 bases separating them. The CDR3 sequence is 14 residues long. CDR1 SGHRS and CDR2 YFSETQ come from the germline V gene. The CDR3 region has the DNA TGCGCCAGCAGCTTCCGAGACGGAGCCTACGAGCAGTACTTC. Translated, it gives CASSFRDGAYEQYF.

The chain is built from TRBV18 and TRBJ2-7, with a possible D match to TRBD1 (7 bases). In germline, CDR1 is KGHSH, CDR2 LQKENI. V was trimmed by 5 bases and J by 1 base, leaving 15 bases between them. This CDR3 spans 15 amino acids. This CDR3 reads CASSDRQGGSYEQYF. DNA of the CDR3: TGTGCCAGCTCAGACCGACAGGGAGGTTCCTACGAGCAGTACTTC.

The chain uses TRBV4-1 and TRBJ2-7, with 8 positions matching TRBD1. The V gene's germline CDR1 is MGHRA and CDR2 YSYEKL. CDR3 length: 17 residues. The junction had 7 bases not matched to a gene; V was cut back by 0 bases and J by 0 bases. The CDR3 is CASSQDVTGVSSYEQYF. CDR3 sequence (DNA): TGCGCCAGCAGCCAAGATGTGACAGGGGTCAGCTCCTACGAGCAGTACTTC.

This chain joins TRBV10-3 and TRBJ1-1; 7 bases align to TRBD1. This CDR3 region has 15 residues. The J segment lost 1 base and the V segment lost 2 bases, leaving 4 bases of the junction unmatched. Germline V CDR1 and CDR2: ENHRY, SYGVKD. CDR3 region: CAISEAGQSNTEAFF. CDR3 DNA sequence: TGTGCCATCAGTGAGGCGGGACAGTCGAACACTGAAGCTTTCTTT.

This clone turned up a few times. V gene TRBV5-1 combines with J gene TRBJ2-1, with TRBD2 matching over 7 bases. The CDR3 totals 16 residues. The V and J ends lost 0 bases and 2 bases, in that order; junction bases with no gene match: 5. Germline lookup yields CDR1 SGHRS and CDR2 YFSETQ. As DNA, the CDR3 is TGCGCCAGCAGCTTGGTCCGGGGGGTGACCTACAATGAGCAGTTCTTC. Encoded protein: CASSLVRGVTYNEQFF.

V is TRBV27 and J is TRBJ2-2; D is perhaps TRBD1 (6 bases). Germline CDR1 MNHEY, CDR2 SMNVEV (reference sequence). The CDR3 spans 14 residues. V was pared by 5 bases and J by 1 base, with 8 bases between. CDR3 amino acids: CASSPTGNTGELFF. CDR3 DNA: TGTGCCAGCAGTCCGACAGGGAACACCGGGGAGCTGTTTTTT.

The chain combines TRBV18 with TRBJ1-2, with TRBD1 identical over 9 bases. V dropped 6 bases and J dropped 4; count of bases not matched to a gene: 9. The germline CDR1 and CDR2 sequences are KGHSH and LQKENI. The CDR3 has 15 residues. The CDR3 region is CASSPPTGGAYGYTF. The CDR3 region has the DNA TGTGCCAGCTCCCCTCCCACAGGGGGCGCCTATGGCTACACCTTC. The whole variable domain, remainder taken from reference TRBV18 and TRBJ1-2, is NAGVMQNPRHLVRRRGQEARLRCSPMKGHSHVYWYRQLPEEGLKFMVYLQKENIIDESGMPKERFSAEFPKEGPSILRIQQVVRGDSAAYFCASSPPTGGAYGYTFGSGTRLTVV.

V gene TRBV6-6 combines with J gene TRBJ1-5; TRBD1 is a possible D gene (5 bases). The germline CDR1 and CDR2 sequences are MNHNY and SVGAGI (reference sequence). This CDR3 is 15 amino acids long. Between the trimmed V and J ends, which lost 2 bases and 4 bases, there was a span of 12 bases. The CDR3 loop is CASSYGRGPNQPQHF. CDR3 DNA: TGTGCCAGCAGTTACGGTAGGGGCCCAAATCAGCCCCAGCATTTT.